A selection of T cell receptor beta chains follows, all from one sample in a study of blood T cell repertoires in COVID-19. Using immunoSEQ multiplex PCR, the repertoire was profiled, and TCRdb retains in-frame clones only, with some absent. This table has about 300,000 clones, approximately 90% appearing once. What was sequenced was PBMCs or T cells enriched from blood (not recorded which). These receptor sequences come from a woman aged 25 to 39 who had recovered from COVID-19. CDR3s include the opening cysteine and the closing phenylalanine or tryptophan. A D gene is named only where the DNA matches it firmly. Rows may omit the clone size; those that give it use once, few, many or a size class.

>NA|TRBJ2-5|NA|TRBV6-2/TRBV6-3
CASSLTWETQYF
TGTGCCAGCAGCCTTACTTGGGAGACCCAGTACTTC
>TRBD2|TRBJ2-7|NA|TRBV4-2
CASSPSTSVSSYEQYF
TGTGCCAGCAGCCCCTCGACTAGCGTCTCCTCCTACGAGCAGTACTTC
>NA|TRBJ1-5|NA|TRBV28
CASSFYKGNGQPQHF
TGTGCCAGCAGTTTTTATAAGGGGAATGGTCAGCCCCAGCATTTT
>TRBD2|TRBJ2-7|NA|TRBV6-5
CASSGLLAGSYEQYF
TGTGCCAGCAGCGGATTACTAGCGGGGTCCTACGAGCAGTACTTC
>TRBD1|TRBJ2-5|once|TRBV5-6
CASRKPGQGETQYF
TGTGCCAGCAGAAAACCGGGACAGGGAGAGACCCAGTACTTC
>TRBD1|TRBJ2-7|NA|TRBV9
CASSGQGAREQYF
TGTGCCAGCAGCGGGCAGGGGGCTCGGGAGCAGTACTTC
>NA|TRBJ2-7|NA|TRBV12-1
CASSRRGSF
TGTGCCAGCAGCCGTCGGGGGAGCTTC
>NA|TRBJ2-7|many|TRBV20-1
CSAGDFYEQYF
TGCAGTGCTGGGGACTTCTACGAGCAGTACTTC
>TRBD1|TRBJ1-1|NA|TRBV6-5
CASRRQGVGTEAFF
TGTGCCAGCAGGAGACAGGGAGTTGGGACTGAAGCTTTCTTT
>NA|TRBJ2-5|NA|TRBV7-2
CASSPRSISTAETQYF
TGTGCCAGCAGCCCACGTTCCATTTCTACCGCAGAGACCCAGTACTTC
>TRBD1|TRBJ1-2|NA|TRBV7-2
CASSLGTGRGGYTF
TGTGCCAGCAGCTTAGGGACAGGGAGAGGTGGCTACACCTTC
>NA|TRBJ1-2|NA|TRBV29-1
CSVEDRIGGYGYTF
TGCAGCGTTGAAGATCGGATCGGCGGCTATGGCTACACCTTC
>TRBD2|TRBJ2-1|NA|TRBV7-9
CASSSPPTSGKYNEQFF
TGTGCCAGCAGCTCTCCCCCAACTAGCGGAAAATACAATGAGCAGTTCTTC
>TRBD2|TRBJ2-2|NA|TRBV4-3
CASSQVPGLGSGELFF
TGCGCCAGCAGCCAAGTCCCGGGACTAGGTTCCGGGGAGCTGTTTTTT
>TRBD2|TRBJ2-1|NA|TRBV30
CAWRRTSGSNEQFF
TGTGCCTGGAGGCGGACTAGCGGGAGCAATGAGCAGTTCTTC
>NA|TRBJ2-1|once|TRBV7-2
CASSSQQGPYNEQFF
TGTGCCAGCAGCTCACAACAGGGACCCTACAATGAGCAGTTCTTC
>TRBD1|TRBJ1-5|NA|TRBV7-2
CASSQTGPYSNQPQHF
TGTGCCAGCAGCCAGACAGGGCCATATAGCAATCAGCCCCAGCATTTT
>NA|TRBJ1-6|NA|TRBV4-2
CASSPIRVGGQGSPLHF
TGTGCCAGCAGCCCTATCCGGGTCGGGGGGCAAGGTTCACCCCTCCACTTT
>TRBD1|TRBJ1-1|NA|TRBV7-9
CASSAPLTGVAFF
TGTGCCAGCAGCGCACCCTTAACAGGGGTGGCTTTCTTT
>NA|TRBJ2-5|NA|TRBV6-6
CASSYSSGVHETQYF
TGTGCCAGCAGTTACTCTTCGGGAGTCCACGAGACCCAGTACTTC
>NA|TRBJ1-3|NA|TRBV7-9
CASTPGGSGNTIYF
TGTGCCAGCACCCCGGGGGGTTCTGGAAACACCATATATTTT
>NA|TRBJ2-1|NA|TRBV15
CATSRDYRGGNEQFF
TGTGCCACCAGCAGAGATTATAGGGGTGGCAATGAGCAGTTCTTC
>NA|TRBJ2-1|NA|TRBV7-3
CASSLDRSSYNEQFF
TGTGCCAGCAGCTTAGACCGGAGCTCCTACAATGAGCAGTTCTTC
>NA|TRBJ2-7|once|TRBV11-2
CASSLAFSDPWDEQYF
TGTGCCAGCAGCTTAGCGTTCAGCGACCCGTGGGACGAGCAGTACTTC
>TRBD1|TRBJ2-5|NA|TRBV4-3
CASSQTHRGQETQYF
TGCGCCAGCAGCCAAACCCACAGGGGGCAGGAGACCCAGTACTTC
>TRBD2|TRBJ2-1|NA|TRBV11-2
CASSPRTSGVGGHNEQFF
TGTGCCAGCAGCCCTCGGACTAGCGGGGTTGGGGGGCACAATGAGCAGTTCTTC
>NA|TRBJ1-1|NA|TRBV19
CASSMAGKDEAFF
TGTGCCAGTAGTATGGCAGGGAAGGATGAAGCTTTCTTT
>NA|TRBJ2-5|NA|TRBV4-3
CASSQTSGYDQETQYF
TGCGCCAGCAGCCAAACATCAGGGTACGACCAAGAGACCCAGTACTTC
>TRBD1|TRBJ1-1|NA|TRBV5-1
CASSLGGPGGTEAFF
TGCGCCAGCAGCTTGGGTGGCCCAGGGGGCACTGAAGCTTTCTTT
>TRBD1|TRBJ1-3|few|TRBV9
CASSAHGTGVISGNTIYF
TGTGCCAGCAGCGCTCATGGGACAGGGGTTATCTCTGGAAACACCATATATTTT
>TRBD2|TRBJ2-1|NA|TRBV12-5
CASGLILGTSGSNEQFF
TGTGCTAGTGGTTTGATCCTAGGGACTAGCGGGAGCAATGAGCAGTTCTTC